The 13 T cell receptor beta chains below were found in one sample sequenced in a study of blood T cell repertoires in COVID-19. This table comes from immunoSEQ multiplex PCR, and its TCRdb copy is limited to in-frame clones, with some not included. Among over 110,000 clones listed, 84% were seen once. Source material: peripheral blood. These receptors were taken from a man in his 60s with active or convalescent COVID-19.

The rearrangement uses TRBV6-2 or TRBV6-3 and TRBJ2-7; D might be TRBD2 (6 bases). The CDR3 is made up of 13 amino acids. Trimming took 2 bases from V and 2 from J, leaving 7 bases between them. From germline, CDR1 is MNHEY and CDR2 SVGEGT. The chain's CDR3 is CASSYGGTYEQYF. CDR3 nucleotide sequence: TGTGCCAGCAGTTACGGGGGGACCTACGAGCAGTACTTC.

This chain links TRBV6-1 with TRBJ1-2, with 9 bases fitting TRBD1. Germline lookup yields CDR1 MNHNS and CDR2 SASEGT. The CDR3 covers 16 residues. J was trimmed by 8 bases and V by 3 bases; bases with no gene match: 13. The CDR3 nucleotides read TGTGCCAGCAGTGAGATGGACAGGGGATTCAGTGACGGCTACACCTTC. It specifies CASSEMDRGFSDGYTF.

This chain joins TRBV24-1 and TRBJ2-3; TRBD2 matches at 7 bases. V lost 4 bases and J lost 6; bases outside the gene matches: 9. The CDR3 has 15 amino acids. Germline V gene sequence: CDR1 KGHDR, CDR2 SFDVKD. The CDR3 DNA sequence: TGTGCCACCAGTGACGGGCGGGAGATGCTTGATACGCAGTATTTT. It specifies CATSDGREMLDTQYF.

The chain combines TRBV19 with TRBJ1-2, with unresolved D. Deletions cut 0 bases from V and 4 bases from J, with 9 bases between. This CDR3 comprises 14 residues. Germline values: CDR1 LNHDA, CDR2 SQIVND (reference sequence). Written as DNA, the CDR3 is TGTGCCAGTAGTATAGATCTGGGCAGCTATGGCTACACCTTC. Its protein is CASSIDLGSYGYTF.

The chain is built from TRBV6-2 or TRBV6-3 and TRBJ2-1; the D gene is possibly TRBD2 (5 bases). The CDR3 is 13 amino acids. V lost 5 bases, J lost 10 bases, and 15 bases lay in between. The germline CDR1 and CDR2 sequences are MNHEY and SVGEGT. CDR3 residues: CASSPPPGMEQFF. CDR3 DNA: TGTGCCAGCAGTCCACCTCCGGGGATGGAGCAGTTCTTC.

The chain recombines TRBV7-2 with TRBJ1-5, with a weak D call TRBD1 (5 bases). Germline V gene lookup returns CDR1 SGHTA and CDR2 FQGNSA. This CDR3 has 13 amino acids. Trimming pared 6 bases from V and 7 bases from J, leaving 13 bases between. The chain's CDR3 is CASSSRVGQPQHF. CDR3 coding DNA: TGTGCCAGCAGTTCCAGGGTAGGGCAGCCCCAGCATTTT.

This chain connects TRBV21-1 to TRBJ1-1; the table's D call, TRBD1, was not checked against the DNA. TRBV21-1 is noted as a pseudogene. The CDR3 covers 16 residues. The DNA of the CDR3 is TGTGCCAGCAGCAAAGGTCCGGACAGGGGGAAGGCTGAAGCTTTCTTT. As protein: CASSKGPDRGKAEAFF.

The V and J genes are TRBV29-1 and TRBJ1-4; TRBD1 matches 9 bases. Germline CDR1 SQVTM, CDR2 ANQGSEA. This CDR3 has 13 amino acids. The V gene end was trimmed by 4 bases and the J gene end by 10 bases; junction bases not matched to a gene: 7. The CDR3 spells CSVVRDRDGKLFF. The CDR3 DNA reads TGCAGCGTTGTCCGGGACAGGGATGGAAAACTGTTTTTT.

The DNA for the CDR3 is TGTGCCAGCAGCTCTAGACTCACCGGGGAGCTGTTTTTT. This translates into CASSSRLTGELFF. The rearrangement joins TRBV11-3 to TRBJ2-2; D gene ambiguous. V dropped 4 bases and J dropped 4 bases, with 7 bases sitting between them. The CDR3 length is 13 residues. Germline V gene data show CDR1 as SGHNT and CDR2 as YENEEA.

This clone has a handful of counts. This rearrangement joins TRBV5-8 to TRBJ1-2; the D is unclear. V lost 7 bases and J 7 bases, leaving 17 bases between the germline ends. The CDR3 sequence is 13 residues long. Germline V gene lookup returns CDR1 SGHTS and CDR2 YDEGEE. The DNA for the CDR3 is TGTGCCAGCCAGCGGGGAAGAATGCGTGGCTACACCTTC. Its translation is CASQRGRMRGYTF. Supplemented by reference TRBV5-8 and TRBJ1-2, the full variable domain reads EAGVTQSPTHLIKTRGQQATLRCSPISGHTSVYWYQQALGLGLQFLLWYDEGEERNRGNFPPRFSGRQFPNYSSELNVNALELEDSALYLCASQRGRMRGYTFGSGTRLTVV.

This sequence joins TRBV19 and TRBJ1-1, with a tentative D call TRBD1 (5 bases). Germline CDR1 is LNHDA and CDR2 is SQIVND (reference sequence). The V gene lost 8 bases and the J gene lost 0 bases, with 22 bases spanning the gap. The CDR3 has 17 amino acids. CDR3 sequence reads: CASLTRQSDPMNTEAFF. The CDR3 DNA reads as TGTGCCAGTCTTACTCGACAGTCTGACCCTATGAACACTGAAGCTTTCTTT.

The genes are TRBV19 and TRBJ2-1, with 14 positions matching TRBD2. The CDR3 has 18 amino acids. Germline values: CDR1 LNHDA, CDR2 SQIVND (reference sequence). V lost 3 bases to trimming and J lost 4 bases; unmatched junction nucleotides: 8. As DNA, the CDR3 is TGTGCCAGTAGTATGCCGGGACTAGCGGGAGTATTGTACAATGAGCAGTTCTTC. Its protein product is CASSMPGLAGVLYNEQFF.

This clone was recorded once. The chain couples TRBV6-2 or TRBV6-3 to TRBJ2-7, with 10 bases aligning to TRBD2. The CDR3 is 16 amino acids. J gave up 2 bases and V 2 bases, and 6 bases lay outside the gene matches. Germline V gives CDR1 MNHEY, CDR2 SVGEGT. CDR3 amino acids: CASSYGGLARPYEQYV. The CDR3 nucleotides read TGTGCCAGCAGTTACGGGGGACTAGCGAGACCCTACGAGCAGTACGTC.